Listed below are T cell receptor beta chains from one sample, sequenced in a study of blood T cell repertoires in COVID-19. Produced via immunoSEQ multiplex PCR; TCRdb's table is partial and in-frame only. Of nearly 30,000 clones listed, roughly nine tenths are singletons. The sample comprised peripheral blood. The receptors were gathered from a man in his 70s with active or convalescent COVID-19. Each CDR3 is given with its conserved first and last residue. The D gene is left open where the match is weak. Some rows mark clone size as missing; the rest say once, few, many or name a class of expanded clone.

J gene | V gene | clone size | D gene | CDR3 DNA | CDR3 protein
TRBJ1-1 | TRBV7-9 | . | TRBD1 | TGTGCCAGCAGCATCCAGGGACAGGGAAGCTACACTGAAGCTTTCTTT | CASSIQGQGSYTEAFF
TRBJ2-2 | TRBV7-2 | once | . | TGTGCCAGCAGCTTCAGGCGAACGAACACCGGGGAGCTGTTTTTT | CASSFRRTNTGELFF
TRBJ1-5 | TRBV3-1/TRBV3-2 | . | . | TGTGCCAGCAGCCCCTCCCGGGTCTATCAGCCCCAGCATTTT | CASSPSRVYQPQHF
TRBJ1-2 | TRBV6-2/TRBV6-3 | . | TRBD1 | TGTGCCAGCAGTTACTCGGACCCCGGGACAGGGTATGGCTACACCTTC | CASSYSDPGTGYGYTF
TRBJ1-2 | TRBV10-1 | few | . | TGCGCCAGCAGGGGAGTTAACTATGGCTACACCTTC | CASRGVNYGYTF
TRBJ2-1 | TRBV19 | . | TRBD2 | TGTGCCAGTAGTTTTAGCGGGGGGTCCCACAATGAGCAGTTCTTC | CASSFSGGSHNEQFF
TRBJ2-2 | TRBV5-1 | . | . | TGCGCCAGCAGCTTGGGAGGCGCGAACACCGGGGAGCTGTTTTTT | CASSLGGANTGELFF
TRBJ1-1 | TRBV18 | . | . | TGTGCCAGCTCACCACCAGAGATGAACACTGAAGCTTTCTTT | CASSPPEMNTEAFF
TRBJ2-6 | TRBV7-3 | . | . | TGTGCCAGCAGCTTAAACGGTAACTCTGGGGCCAACGTCCTGACTTTC | CASSLNGNSGANVLTF
TRBJ2-2 | TRBV7-2 | . | . | TGTGCCAGCAGCTTAGAAGTCGGCGAGGCCGGGGAGCTGTTTTTT | CASSLEVGEAGELFF